Listed below are T cell receptor beta chains from one sample, sequenced in a study of T cell repertoires in cytomegalovirus infection. MiXCR, run by TCRdb on the reads, gives a single entry per CDR3 protein. The table records 310,000 or so distinct CDR3 sequences, about a quarter of them present only once. Sequencing was carried out using PBMCs. The receptors shown here come from a human donor in good health (CMV status not recorded). Some clones in this sample may be carry-over from other donors' samples. CDR3s include the opening cysteine and the closing phenylalanine or tryptophan. D genes are given only for firm matches. Clone size, where shown, is once, few, many, or a class for clones that have expanded.

CDR3 protein,CDR3 DNA,J gene,V gene,D gene,clone size
CATWGSSYEQYF,TGTGCCACCTGGGGGAGCTCCTACGAGCAGTACTTC,TRBJ2-7,TRBV28,-,-
CASSALMTYEQYF,TGTGCCAGCAGTGCCCTTATGACCTACGAGCAGTACTTC,TRBJ2-7,TRBV12-3/TRBV12-4,-,few
CASSRQGQLAKNIQYF,TGTGCCAGCAGTCGACAGGGACAACTAGCCAAAAACATTCAGTACTTC,TRBJ2-4,TRBV12-3/TRBV12-4,TRBD1,-
CASSVERFGNTIYF,TGTGCCAGCAGCGTAGAGCGATTTGGAAACACCATATATTTT,TRBJ1-3,TRBV9,-,-
CASSPSVGGAQPQHF,TGTGCCAGCAGCCCCTCAGTCGGTGGGGCCCAGCCCCAGCATTTT,TRBJ1-5,TRBV7-2,-,many
CASRPGQILEQYF,TGTGCCAGCAGACCGGGACAGATTCTCGAGCAGTACTTC,TRBJ2-7,TRBV28,TRBD1,-
CASLPISRANVLTF,TGTGCCAGCCTTCCCATCTCGAGGGCCAACGTCCTGACTTTC,TRBJ2-6,TRBV6-2/TRBV6-3,-,-
CASSLTGIVTGELFF,TGCGCCAGCAGCTTGACTGGAATAGTCACCGGGGAGCTGTTTTTT,TRBJ2-2,TRBV5-1,-,-
CAWSVVLGAGELFF,TGTGCCTGGAGTGTAGTTCTGGGGGCCGGGGAGCTGTTTTTT,TRBJ2-2,TRBV30,-,-
CASSVKQGEGGYTF,TGTGCCAGTAGTGTCAAACAGGGGGAAGGCGGCTACACCTTC,TRBJ1-2,TRBV19,TRBD1,few
CASSLARLAATSYNEQFF,TGTGCCAGCAGCTTAGCGCGCCTAGCGGCTACCTCCTACAATGAGCAGTTCTTC,TRBJ2-1,TRBV7-8,TRBD2,many
CASSSPPRGDYGYTF,TGTGCCAGCAGCTCCCCCCCACGGGGGGACTATGGCTACACCTTC,TRBJ1-2,TRBV7-9,-,few
CASSPQRSPLHF,TGTGCCAGCAGCCCCCAGCGATCACCCCTCCACTTT,TRBJ1-6,TRBV7-2,-,many
CSARGGNYGYTF,TGCAGCGCACGGGGCGGGAACTATGGCTACACCTTC,TRBJ1-2,TRBV29-1,-,few
CASTPNRTPNEKLFF,TGTGCCAGCACCCCAAACCGGACCCCGAATGAAAAACTGTTTTTT,TRBJ1-4,TRBV2,-,few
CASSYSGGPRTEAFF,TGTGCCAGCAGTTACTCGGGGGGGCCAAGGACTGAAGCTTTCTTT,TRBJ1-1,TRBV6-5,-,few
CSLPSDGSSYEQYF,TGCAGTCTTCCTAGCGACGGGAGCTCCTACGAGCAGTACTTC,TRBJ2-7,TRBV20-1,-,-
CSASRGLSQPQHF,TGCAGTGCTAGTAGGGGTTTAAGTCAGCCCCAGCATTTT,TRBJ1-5,TRBV20-1,-,few
CASSYPGVFNQPQHF,TGTGCCAGCAGTTACCCAGGGGTTTTCAATCAGCCCCAGCATTTT,TRBJ1-5,TRBV28,-,-
CASSLSGTGASEQYF,TGTGCCAGCAGCTTAAGCGGGACAGGGGCGAGCGAGCAGTACTTC,TRBJ2-7,TRBV7-6,TRBD1,many
CASSSQGSDTEAFF,TGTGCCAGCAGCTCTCAGGGGTCGGACACTGAAGCTTTCTTT,TRBJ1-1,TRBV7-9,-,-
CASSPGTGRAYTF,TGTGCCAGCAGCCCAGGGACAGGGCGCGCCTACACCTTC,TRBJ1-2,TRBV7-2,TRBD1,-
CASSLMETQYF,TGTGCCAGCAGCTTAATGGAGACCCAGTACTTC,TRBJ2-5,TRBV7-2,-,many
CASSFWSDQRETQYF,TGTGCCAGCAGCTTTTGGTCGGACCAGAGAGAGACCCAGTACTTC,TRBJ2-5,TRBV28,-,-
CASRTTSGASKGQFF,TGTGCCAGCAGGACTACTAGCGGGGCTTCAAAGGGGCAGTTCTTC,TRBJ2-1,TRBV2,TRBD2,-
CASSLIGGPRQPQHF,TGTGCCAGCAGCTTAATCGGGGGGCCGCGGCAGCCCCAGCATTTT,TRBJ1-5,TRBV7-2,-,many
CASSLGRVMNNEQFF,TGTGCCAGCAGCTTAGGCAGGGTCATGAACAATGAGCAGTTCTTC,TRBJ2-1,TRBV7-2,-,many
CASSYNPVAGTQFF,TGTGCCAGCAGCTACAACCCGGTAGCGGGCACGCAGTTCTTC,TRBJ2-1,TRBV7-9,TRBD2,few
CASTRTSGRPSYNEQFF,TGTGCCAGCACCCGGACTAGCGGGAGGCCTTCCTACAATGAGCAGTTCTTC,TRBJ2-1,TRBV28,TRBD2,-
CASGEGQETQYF,TGTGCCAGCGGAGAAGGTCAAGAGACCCAGTACTTC,TRBJ2-5,TRBV28,-,many
CASSLMGVEQYF,TGTGCCAGCAGCCTGATGGGGGTTGAGCAGTACTTC,TRBJ2-7,TRBV11-2,-,few
CASSYAGETQYF,TGTGCCAGCAGTTACGCAGGAGAGACCCAGTACTTC,TRBJ2-5,TRBV6-2/TRBV6-3,-,-
CASSYERDRELFF,TGCGCCAGCAGCTACGAACGTGACAGAGAACTTTTCTTT,TRBJ1-1,TRBV5-1,-,-
CASTKWGQRRNEQFF,TGTGCCAGCACTAAATGGGGACAACGGCGCAATGAGCAGTTCTTC,TRBJ2-1,TRBV27,-,few
CASRDWTGLTQETQYF,TGTGCCAGCAGGGACTGGACAGGTCTGACCCAAGAGACCCAGTACTTC,TRBJ2-5,TRBV28,TRBD1,few
CASSLDSDYEQYF,TGTGCCAGCAGCTTAGATTCGGACTACGAGCAGTACTTC,TRBJ2-7,TRBV11-3,-,few